Below are 12 T cell receptor beta chains sequenced from a single sample in a study of cytomegalovirus exposure and HLA in healthy donors. The PCR had 60 Vbeta and 13 Jbeta primers. Sequenced by immunoSEQ multiplex PCR; TCRdb stores in-frame clones only, minus some. The table lists around 170,000 clones, 60% to 80% of them singletons. Sequencing was done on a sample of PBMCs. All receptors come from a man in his fifties or sixties in good health and CMV-seronegative.

This chain links TRBV6-5 with TRBJ1-4, with a weak D call TRBD1 (6 bases). Germline-derived CDR1 and CDR2 are MNHEY and SVGAGI. V was trimmed by 6 bases and J by 2 bases, leaving 10 bases between them. The CDR3 length is 14 residues. The CDR3 here is CASRRGGTNEKLFF. The CDR3 DNA sequence: TGTGCCAGCAGACGGGGGGGCACTAATGAAAAACTGTTTTTT.

The chain uses TRBV6-1 and TRBJ2-1, with D hard to call. The germline CDR1 and CDR2 sequences are MNHNS and SASEGT. Trimming left V 1 base short and J 15 bases short, with 10 bases between. This CDR3 has 11 amino acids. CDR3 region: CASSEVGRRFF. The CDR3 DNA reads as TGTGCCAGCAGTGAAGTCGGTCGTCGGTTCTTC.

The chain couples TRBV30 to TRBJ2-5; D remains unclear. The CDR3 is 12 amino acids. Trimming took off 2 bases at V and 4 bases at J, with 8 bases between the two ends. Germline CDR1 is GTSNPN and CDR2 is SVGIG (reference sequence). The CDR3 DNA reads TGTGCCTGGAGTAGGCGGATAGAGACCCAGTACTTC. Residues: CAWSRRIETQYF. The full variable domain, its missing parts supplied by reference TRBV30 and TRBJ2-5, is SQTIHQWPATLVQPVGSPLSLECTVEGTSNPNLYWYRQAAGRGLQLLFYSVGIGQISSEVPQNLSASRPQDRQFILSSKKLLLSDSGFYLCAWSRRIETQYFGPGTRLLVL.

The sample holds a few counts of this clone. This rearrangement joins TRBV19 to TRBJ1-5, with TRBD1 matching over 8 bases. CDR3 length: 17 amino acids. Germline V lookup: CDR1 LNHDA, CDR2 SQIVND (reference sequence). V lost 2 bases to trimming and J lost 6 bases; unmatched junction nucleotides: 12. CDR3 loop: CASSISSAGGWSQPQHF. The CDR3 DNA is TGTGCCAGTAGTATATCATCCGCAGGGGGCTGGAGTCAGCCCCAGCATTTT.

This clone was counted once. The rearrangement links TRBV7-2 to TRBJ2-7; D uncertain. Germline V gene sequence: CDR1 SGHTA, CDR2 FQGNSA. V lost 1 base and J 2 bases, leaving 6 bases between the germline ends. This CDR3 is 13 amino acids long. The CDR3 spells CASSLGSAYEQYF. DNA of the CDR3: TGTGCCAGCAGCTTAGGTTCGGCCTACGAGCAGTACTTC.

The CDR3 sequence is CASSRTRLTNTGELFF. The CDR3 nucleotides read TGTGCCAGCAGCCGAACCCGACTAACGAACACCGGGGAGCTGTTTTTT. The chain has TRBV7-2 and TRBJ2-2, with TRBD2 as a possible D gene (5 bases). CDR3 length: 16 amino acids. The V and J ends lost 5 bases and 0 bases respectively, with 13 bases between them. The germline gives CDR1 SGHTA, CDR2 FQGNSA.

The chain joins TRBV5-1 to TRBJ1-6; TRBD1 aligns across 11 bases. The germline V gene encodes CDR1 SGHRS and CDR2 YFSETQ. The CDR3 length is 16 residues. The V segment lost 0 bases and the J segment 7 bases; nucleotides outside the gene matches: 3. The CDR3 DNA is TGCGCCAGCAGCTTGGCGGGGACAGGGGGAAATTCACCCCTCCACTTT. Translated, it gives CASSLAGTGGNSPLHF.

V is TRBV18 and J is TRBJ1-3; TRBD1 matches at 9 bases. The J segment lost 3 bases and the V segment lost 2 bases, leaving 5 bases of the junction unmatched. The CDR3 has 16 residues. Germline V gene lookup returns CDR1 KGHSH and CDR2 LQKENI. Here the CDR3 DNA reads TGTGCCAGCTCACCAAACAGGGGGCGCGGTGGAAACACCATATATTTT. Amino acid sequence: CASSPNRGRGGNTIYF.

The V and J genes are TRBV5-1 and TRBJ2-3; 10 bases line up with TRBD2. The V and J ends lost 6 bases and 2 bases, in that order; junction bases with no gene match: 3. The CDR3 extends over 14 amino acids. Germline-derived CDR1 and CDR2 are SGHRS and YFSETQ. This chain's CDR3 is CASTLAGVTDTQYF. The CDR3 DNA sequence: TGCGCCAGCACCCTAGCGGGGGTCACAGATACGCAGTATTTT.

The rearrangement joins TRBV11-2 to TRBJ2-7; TRBD1 agrees at 7 bases. The length of the CDR3 is 15 residues. Trimming took 5 bases from V and 0 from J; bases not matched to a gene: 7. Germline CDR1 and CDR2: SGHAT and FQNNGV. CDR3 sequence: CASSRPGQASYEQYF. DNA of the CDR3: TGTGCCAGCAGCCGCCCCGGACAGGCCTCCTACGAGCAGTACTTC.

The chain recombines TRBV5-6 with TRBJ1-4; D is possibly TRBD1 (5 bases). Between the trimmed V and J ends, which lost 1 base and 6 bases, there was a span of 10 bases. The germline CDR1 and CDR2 sequences are SGHDT and YYEEEE. This CDR3 spans 14 amino acids. The CDR3 here is CASSLYQGYEKLFF. In DNA, the CDR3 is TGTGCCAGCAGCTTGTATCAGGGATATGAAAAACTGTTTTTT.

The chain carries TRBV25-1 and TRBJ2-5, with 7 nucleotides matching TRBD2. With 0 bases clipped from V and 3 bases from J, the junction kept 7 bases outside the gene matches. From germline, CDR1 is MGHDK and CDR2 SYGVNS. CDR3 length equals 16 residues. The CDR3 DNA is TGTGCCAGCAGTGAATACGGTCTAGCGGAGAAAGAGACCCAGTACTTC. Translation: CASSEYGLAEKETQYF.